This is a list of T cell receptor beta chains from one sample in a study of OX40 agonist ivuxolimab in advanced cancers. Assay: immunoSEQ multiplex PCR; the TCRdb copy retains only in-frame clones and omits some. The sample comprises about 70,000 clones, 85% of which are singletons, and less than 0.65% rests with the top ten. The material was CD4+ or CD8+ T cells sorted from blood, obtained in a trial of the OX40 agonist ivuxolimab. These receptors were collected from an adult with an advanced solid tumor such as melanoma, head and neck, liver or kidney cancer. Each CDR3 is given with its conserved first and last residue.

>TRBV5-1
CASSEDQETQYF
>TRBV11-2
CASSLAAAPRRETQYF
>TRBV30
CAWSGSRTSGSSDTQYF
>TRBV7-3
CASSLGLAGALQFF
>TRBV18
CASSPRGQTRANTGELFF
>TRBV19
CASSVYRGTNEKLFF
>TRBV10-3
CAISPTRQASNEKLFF
>TRBV19
CASSVYSGANVLTF
>TRBV29-1
CSVEQGQAPSGANVLTF
>TRBV5-4
CASSPHPGQGMYEQYF
>TRBV7-2
CASSPGLAGETQYF
>TRBV5-1
CASSLEPGATGELFF
>TRBV25-1
CASSEGTIQETQYF
>TRBV7-3
CASSRGALTGNTEAFF
>TRBV10-2
CASSESRNHQPQHF
>TRBV30
CAWSPGPYEQYF
>TRBV30
CAWSAPDYYGYTF
>TRBV7-2
CASSLVALAGRDGNEQFF
>TRBV18
CASSPVTGEANTEAFF
>TRBV5-6
CASSLYSPALENTIYF
>TRBV2
CASTKLTGNEQYF
>TRBV27
CASSFKGWSVAFF
>TRBV11-2
CASSRQGETGNTIYF
>TRBV7-9
CASSSKGSPRQAFF